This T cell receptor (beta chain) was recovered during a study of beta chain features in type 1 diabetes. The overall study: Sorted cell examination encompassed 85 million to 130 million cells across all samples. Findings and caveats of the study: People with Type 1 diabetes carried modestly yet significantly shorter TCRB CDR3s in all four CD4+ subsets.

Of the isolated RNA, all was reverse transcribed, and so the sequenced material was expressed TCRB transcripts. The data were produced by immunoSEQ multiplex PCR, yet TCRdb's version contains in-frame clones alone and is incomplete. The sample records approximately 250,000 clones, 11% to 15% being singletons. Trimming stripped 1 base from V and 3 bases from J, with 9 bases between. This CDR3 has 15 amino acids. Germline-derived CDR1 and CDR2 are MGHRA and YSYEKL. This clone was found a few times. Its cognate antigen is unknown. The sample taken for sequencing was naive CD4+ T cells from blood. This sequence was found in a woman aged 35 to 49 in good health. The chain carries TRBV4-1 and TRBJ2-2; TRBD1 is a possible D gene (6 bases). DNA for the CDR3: TGCGCCAGCAGCCAAGGGACAGTGGACACCGGGGAGCTGTTTTTT. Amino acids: CASSQGTVDTGELFF.